This T cell receptor beta chain was documented in a study of blood T cell repertoires in COVID-19. Overall study: From T cells, B-cell-depleted T cells, or PBMCs came the material, which was cDNA or gDNA.

Germline-derived CDR1 and CDR2 are MGHDK and SYGVNS. The V gene lost 1 base and the J gene lost 3 bases, with 10 bases spanning the gap. The length of the CDR3 is 15 residues. The method was immunoSEQ multiplex PCR; TCRdb's version includes in-frame clones alone and lacks a portion of them. The data contain around 42,000 clones, nearly 90% of them singletons. Only one count was recorded for this clone. The receptor comes from a man between 50 and 59 years old with active COVID-19. This rearrangement joins TRBV25-1 to TRBJ1-5; D is unresolved. The source material was peripheral blood. DNA for the CDR3: TGTGCCAGCAGTGAATTTGGTGGCAACAATCAGCCCCAGCATTTT. Translating gives CASSEFGGNNQPQHF.